The TCR beta chain described here comes from a study of T cells in Graves' hyperthyroidism and ophthalmopathy. At the level of the study: Peripheral blood specimens were obtained at initial diagnosis, prior to any treatment.

Germline values: CDR1 MNHEY, CDR2 SVGEGT. The CDR3 runs 14 residues. V was trimmed by 2 bases and J by 7 bases, leaving 11 bases between them. No progression to ophthalmopathy during 18 months of follow-up defined stable disease. Orbital computed tomography and thyroid ultrasound, together with serum TRAb and thyroxine and clinical symptoms, were used for diagnoses. Fresh peripheral blood, roughly 10 ml, was the source of the PBMCs. RNA transcripts yielded amplified TCR beta CDR3 regions. In the first-round RT-PCR of the TCR CDR3, the HTBI primer set was used. TCRdb itself ran the multiplex PCR reads through MiXCR, one entry per CDR3 protein. In the table there are more than 450,000 distinct CDR3 sequences, 11% to 15% of which are singletons.

This chain joins TRBV6-2 or TRBV6-3 and TRBJ1-4, with D maybe TRBD1 (5 bases). Sequenced sample: blood. The origin of this receptor is a woman in her 40s with Graves' hyperthyroidism. The CDR3 here is CASSYAEGTEKLFF. CDR3 in DNA: TGTGCCAGCAGTTACGCTGAGGGGACTGAAAAACTGTTTTTT.